Presented here are 30 T cell receptor beta chains from one specimen sequenced in a study of blood T cell repertoires in COVID-19. Measured with immunoSEQ multiplex PCR; TCRdb has only the in-frame clones, and not every one. Here the sample spans about 200,000 clones, 86% being singletons. The sequenced sample consisted of peripheral blood. The source of these receptors is a woman in her forties or fifties with acute or convalescent COVID-19.

The chain combines TRBV4-1 with TRBJ1-2; 7 positions agree with TRBD1. The J segment lost 1 base and the V segment lost 0 bases, leaving 5 bases of the junction unmatched. Germline V CDR1 and CDR2: MGHRA, YSYEKL. The CDR3 sequence is 16 residues long. The CDR3: CASSQEIQGRNYGYTF. DNA of the CDR3: TGCGCCAGCAGCCAAGAAATACAGGGGCGTAACTATGGCTACACCTTC.

This clone was counted between two and nine times. The gene calls are TRBV5-1 and TRBJ2-1, with no clear D. CDR1 and CDR2 (germline): SGHRS, YFSETQ. The ends were cut back, 4 bases at V and 1 base at J, with 18 bases in the middle. The CDR3 runs 17 residues. CDR3 DNA: TGCGCCAGCAGCCCGGCTGGTCTATCGAGGTCCTACAATGAGCAGTTCTTC. As protein: CASSPAGLSRSYNEQFF.

This rearrangement joins TRBV11-2 to TRBJ2-1; D is possibly TRBD2 (6 bases). Trimming removed 4 bases at V and 1 base at J, with 17 bases between. The CDR3 spans 17 residues. Looked up from germline, CDR1 is SGHAT and CDR2 is FQNNGV. In nucleotides, the CDR3 is TGTGCCAGCAGCTCCGGACTACCCATACGATCCTACAATGAGCAGTTCTTC. This gives the protein CASSSGLPIRSYNEQFF.

The chain's CDR3 is CASSYGRGVSYEQYF. CDR3 DNA sequence: TGTGCCAGCAGTTATGGACGGGGGGTTTCCTACGAGCAGTACTTC. The chain is built from TRBV6-2 or TRBV6-3 and TRBJ2-7; 7 positions match TRBD2. The CDR3 consists of 15 residues. Germline CDR1 and CDR2: MNHEY and SVGEGT. The ends lost 3 bases at V and 1 base at J; junction bases unmatched: 6.

V gene TRBV24-1 combines with J gene TRBJ2-4; D call uncertain. The CDR3 runs 15 residues. V lost 3 bases and J 0 bases, leaving 8 bases between the germline ends. From germline, CDR1 is KGHDR and CDR2 SFDVKD. CDR3 loop: CATSDPLGAKNIQYF. Written as DNA, the CDR3 is TGTGCCACCAGTGATCCGCTCGGAGCCAAAAACATTCAGTACTTC.

The chain carries TRBV7-2 and TRBJ2-3, with 13 positions matching TRBD2. This CDR3 spans 16 amino acids. Germline-derived CDR1 and CDR2 are SGHTA and FQGNSA. J gave up 4 bases and V 1 base, and 2 bases lay outside the gene matches. The CDR3 loop is CASSLVGLAGADTQYF. CDR3 bases: TGTGCCAGCAGCTTAGTAGGACTAGCGGGAGCAGATACGCAGTATTTT.

This clone came up a few times. The chain is built from TRBV5-8 and TRBJ2-3; the match to TRBD1 covers 12 bases. V gave up 4 bases and J gave up 5 bases; unmatched junction bases: 5. CDR1 is SGHTS, CDR2 YDEGEE, per germline. The length of the CDR3 is 15 residues. The CDR3 region has the DNA TGTGCCAGCAGCATGGGACAGGGGGCGGGAGATACGCAGTATTTT. It yields the protein CASSMGQGAGDTQYF.

The chain couples TRBV7-9 to TRBJ1-5; D might be TRBD1 (6 bases). CDR3 length: 16 residues. The germline V and J ends were trimmed by 4 bases and 4 bases, with 17 bases remaining between them. Germline V gene lookup returns CDR1 SEHNR and CDR2 FQNEAQ (reference sequence). As DNA, the CDR3 is TGTGCCAGCAGCTCAGAAGGGGGACGGTCAAATCAGCCCCAGCATTTT. Protein sequence: CASSSEGGRSNQPQHF.

The rearrangement links TRBV18 to TRBJ1-1, with 12 positions matching TRBD1. Germline trimming cut 2 bases from V and 5 bases from J; bases unmatched to any gene: 3. Germline loops: CDR1 KGHSH, CDR2 LQKENI. This CDR3 has 15 amino acids. DNA for the CDR3: TGTGCCAGCTCACCAAGGGACAGGGGGCTGACTGAAGCTTTCTTT. Residues: CASSPRDRGLTEAFF. Filled out from reference TRBV18 and TRBJ1-1, the complete variable domain reads NAGVMQNPRHLVRRRGQEARLRCSPMKGHSHVYWYRQLPEEGLKFMVYLQKENIIDESGMPKERFSAEFPKEGPSILRIQQVVRGDSAAYFCASSPRDRGLTEAFFGQGTRLTVV.

The genes are TRBV5-6 and TRBJ2-3; 8 nucleotides align to TRBD1. The CDR3 length is 14 residues. Per the germline V gene, CDR1 is SGHDT and CDR2 is YYEEEE. The junction had 2 bases not matched to a gene; V was cut back by 3 bases and J by 2 bases. This CDR3 is CASSSTGATDTQYF. CDR3 DNA: TGTGCCAGCAGCTCGACAGGGGCCACAGATACGCAGTATTTT.

This chain joins TRBV11-2 and TRBJ2-3, with 7 bases identical to TRBD1. J lost 1 base, V lost 1 base, and 2 bases had no gene match. This CDR3 is 15 amino acids long. The germline gives CDR1 SGHAT, CDR2 FQNNGV. CDR3 sequence: CASSLGQGRTDTQYF. The CDR3 nucleotides are TGTGCCAGCAGCTTAGGACAGGGACGCACAGATACGCAGTATTTT.

V gene TRBV29-1 combines with J gene TRBJ2-1; 10 positions agree with TRBD1. The ends lost 7 bases at V and 8 bases at J; junction bases unmatched: 2. Per the germline V gene, CDR1 is SQVTM and CDR2 is ANQGSEA. This CDR3 region has 11 residues. The CDR3 spells CSGDRGYEQFF. The CDR3 nucleotides read TGCAGCGGGGACAGGGGCTATGAGCAGTTCTTC.

V usage is TRBV10-2 and J usage is TRBJ1-2; D uncertain. The CDR3 is 15 amino acids. Germline V gives CDR1 WSHSY, CDR2 SAAADI. V lost 3 bases and J 4 bases, leaving 15 bases between the germline ends. The CDR3 protein is CASSDPGEPPYGYTF. The DNA of the CDR3 is TGCGCCAGCAGTGACCCGGGAGAGCCACCCTATGGCTACACCTTC.

The gene calls are TRBV3-1 (or the pseudogene TRBV3-2) and TRBJ2-7; 10 bases are a match to TRBD2. This CDR3 is built from 14 residues. CDR1 LGHDT and CDR2 YNNKEL come from the germline V gene (reference sequence). V shed 4 bases, J shed 4 bases, and the junction held 4 bases outside the gene matches. The CDR3 DNA reads as TGTGCCAGCAGCCCCAAAGCGGGGGGGTACGAGCAGTACTTC. It specifies CASSPKAGGYEQYF.

The chain employs TRBV11-2 and TRBJ2-7; D uncertain. The germline V and J ends were trimmed by 1 base and 3 bases, with 10 bases remaining between them. The CDR3 length is 14 residues. CDR1 SGHAT and CDR2 FQNNGV come from the germline V gene. The DNA of the CDR3 is TGTGCCAGCAGCTTAGTAGGTACTAACTACGAGCAGTACTTC. Protein product: CASSLVGTNYEQYF.

The chain has TRBV7-2 and TRBJ2-2; TRBD2 aligns across 9 bases. The CDR3 is 18 amino acids. The V and J ends lost 0 bases and 4 bases, in that order; junction bases with no gene match: 9. Germline V lookup: CDR1 SGHTA, CDR2 FQGNSA. The CDR3 DNA sequence: TGTGCCAGCAGCTTAGCGCCCCAGGCGGGGGGGCGCACCGGGGAGCTGTTTTTT. As protein: CASSLAPQAGGRTGELFF.

The chain is built from TRBV9 and TRBJ2-2, with 12 positions matching TRBD2. Germline lookup yields CDR1 SGDLS and CDR2 YYNGEE. The CDR3 totals 17 residues. V was pared by 4 bases and J by 0 bases, with 4 bases of the junction left unmatched. The CDR3 DNA follows: TGTGCCAGCAGCACTGGACTAGCGGGGCCGAACACCGGGGAGCTGTTTTTT. Translated, it gives CASSTGLAGPNTGELFF.

This rearrangement joins TRBV5-1 to TRBJ2-7; no firm D call. Germline loops: CDR1 SGHRS, CDR2 YFSETQ. This CDR3 comprises 12 residues. Deletions cut 5 bases from V and 5 bases from J, with 11 bases between. The DNA for the CDR3 is TGCGCCAGCAGATTTCTCCTTGACGAGCAGTACTTC. Residues: CASRFLLDEQYF.

The chain has TRBV6-6 and TRBJ2-7; possibly TRBD1 for D (5 bases). Germline V CDR1 and CDR2: MNHNY, SVGAGI (reference sequence). V was cut by 8 bases and J by 3 bases, with 17 bases left in between. The CDR3 totals 14 residues. CDR3 region: CASQLSQGYYEQYF. Written as DNA, the CDR3 is TGTGCCAGCCAACTATCTCAGGGTTACTACGAGCAGTACTTC.

This clone was recorded a few times. This rearrangement joins TRBV30 to TRBJ1-5; D possibly corresponds to TRBD1 (5 bases). With 2 bases removed from V and 0 bases from J, the gap between germline ends came to 14 bases. The CDR3 runs to 16 residues. CDR1 is GTSNPN, CDR2 SVGIG, per germline (reference sequence). The CDR3 here is CAWSSLGGISNQPQHF. CDR3 nucleotides: TGTGCCTGGAGTTCTCTGGGGGGGATTAGCAATCAGCCCCAGCATTTT.

The chain recombines TRBV19 with TRBJ2-7; TRBD1 matches 10 bases. Germline V gene sequence: CDR1 LNHDA, CDR2 SQIVND (reference sequence). The CDR3 loop spans 16 amino acids. V shed 5 bases and J 3 bases; nucleotides not matched to a gene: 10. CDR3 in DNA: TGTGCCAGTAGTTCAAGGGACAGGGGATTCGGCTACGAGCAGTACTTC. Translating it yields CASSSRDRGFGYEQYF.

The chain uses TRBV18 and TRBJ2-7, with 7 bases lining up with TRBD2. The CDR3 spans 14 residues. CDR1 and CDR2 from the germline V gene are KGHSH and LQKENI. The ends lost 3 bases at V and 6 bases at J; junction bases unmatched: 8. The CDR3 loop reads CASSPGLEFSEQYF. The DNA for the CDR3 is TGTGCCAGCTCACCTGGACTAGAGTTCTCCGAGCAGTACTTC.

The gene calls are TRBV3-1 (or the pseudogene TRBV3-2) and TRBJ2-5, with 12 bases aligning to TRBD2. The CDR3 is 15 amino acids. V lost 5 bases, J lost 5 bases, and 6 bases stayed unmatched. Germline CDR1 reads LGHDT; CDR2 reads YNNKEL (reference sequence). CDR3: CASSNGLAGRETQYF. The CDR3 DNA reads TGTGCCAGCAGCAACGGACTAGCGGGGAGGGAGACCCAGTACTTC.

The rearrangement uses TRBV30 and TRBJ2-3, with D possibly TRBD1 on 5 matching bases. V lost 2 bases, J lost 8 bases, and 14 bases lay in between. CDR1 and CDR2 (germline): GTSNPN, SVGIG (reference sequence). CDR3 size: 13 residues. CDR3 in DNA: TGTGCCTGGAGTCTTGCAGGGATTGGTACGCAGTATTTT. It encodes CAWSLAGIGTQYF.

This clone has ten or more counts. V is TRBV9 and J is TRBJ1-3; possible D gene TRBD1, 6 bases. CDR1 is SGDLS and CDR2 is YYNGEE in the germline V gene. This CDR3 is built from 15 residues. Deletions cut 3 bases from V and 8 bases from J, with 18 bases between. The CDR3 region is CASSGGGHPFDTIYF. The CDR3 DNA reads as TGTGCCAGCAGCGGAGGGGGACATCCTTTTGACACCATATATTTT.

This clone was seen at least ten times. V gene TRBV4-1 combines with J gene TRBJ1-2, with unresolved D. CDR3 size: 12 residues. Germline V gene data show CDR1 as MGHRA and CDR2 as YSYEKL. The germline V and J ends were trimmed by 1 base and 8 bases, with 8 bases remaining between them. The CDR3 loop reads CASSQVREGYTF. CDR3 DNA sequence: TGCGCCAGCAGCCAAGTGAGAGAAGGCTACACCTTC.

This chain links TRBV18 with TRBJ2-2, with D possibly being TRBD2 (5 bases). This CDR3 contains 14 residues. Germline CDR1 is KGHSH and CDR2 is LQKENI. Deletions cut 6 bases from V and 0 bases from J, with 8 bases between. The CDR3 DNA reads TGTGCCAGCTCGGTCGGGACGAACACCGGGGAGCTGTTTTTT. This encodes CASSVGTNTGELFF.

This clone was found once. This CDR3 reads CASSQDPGLNTEAFF. CDR3 in DNA: TGTGCCAGCAGCCAAGATCCGGGGTTAAACACTGAAGCTTTCTTT. The genes are TRBV3-1 (or the pseudogene TRBV3-2) and TRBJ1-1; D gene unclear. Germline CDR1 is LGHDT and CDR2 is YNNKEL (reference sequence). The CDR3 totals 15 residues. V dropped 0 bases and J dropped 2 bases, with 10 bases sitting between them.

The rearrangement uses TRBV19 and TRBJ2-1, with D tentatively TRBD2 (5 bases). V was trimmed by 4 bases and J by 1 base, leaving 8 bases between them. This CDR3 is built from 14 residues. Germline V gives CDR1 LNHDA, CDR2 SQIVND (reference sequence). CDR3 region: CASSNPGSYNEQFF. The CDR3 DNA reads TGTGCCAGTAGTAATCCGGGGTCCTACAATGAGCAGTTCTTC.

The gene calls are TRBV6-5 and TRBJ2-7; D perhaps matches TRBD2 (6 bases). Trimming left V 8 bases short and J 2 bases short, with 13 bases between. Germline CDR1 and CDR2: MNHEY and SVGAGI. The CDR3 covers 13 residues. CDR3 loop: CASRPGVAYEQYF. In DNA form, the CDR3 reads TGTGCCAGCCGGCCGGGGGTAGCCTACGAGCAGTACTTC.